These T cell receptor beta chains were read from a single sample in a study of blood T cell repertoires in COVID-19. The assay was immunoSEQ multiplex PCR, and TCRdb's table has in-frame clones only and misses some. Of roughly 330,000 clones in the sample, 87% are singletons; the top ten hold around 5.9%. The specimen sequenced was PBMCs or T cells enriched from blood (not recorded which). The receptor source for this set is a woman in her thirties who had recovered from COVID-19. The CDR3 runs from the conserved cysteine through the conserved F or W. Fields, in order: D gene, V gene, J gene, clone size, CDR3 protein, CDR3 DNA. The D gene is left open where the match is weak. Clone size is stated in some rows and not others, as once, few, many or a class when expanded.

d_call: TRBD1; v_call: TRBV27; j_call: TRBJ1-2; clone_size: .; cdr3_aa: CASSYRGESYGYTF; cdr3_nt: TGTGCCAGCAGTTACAGGGGAGAGAGCTATGGCTACACCTTC
d_call: .; v_call: TRBV30; j_call: TRBJ1-1; clone_size: .; cdr3_aa: CAWRKGSWTEAFF; cdr3_nt: TGTGCCTGGAGGAAAGGGAGTTGGACTGAAGCTTTCTTT
d_call: .; v_call: TRBV30; j_call: TRBJ1-2; clone_size: few; cdr3_aa: CAWSVDRNSYTF; cdr3_nt: TGTGCCTGGAGTGTTGACAGAAACAGCTACACCTTC
d_call: TRBD2; v_call: TRBV19; j_call: TRBJ2-1; clone_size: once; cdr3_aa: CASSTSSDGGGEQFF; cdr3_nt: TGTGCCAGTAGTACCTCTAGCGACGGGGGAGGGGAGCAGTTCTTC
d_call: TRBD1; v_call: TRBV25-1; j_call: TRBJ1-4; clone_size: .; cdr3_aa: CASSGLGQFNEKLFF; cdr3_nt: TGTGCCAGCAGTGGTTTGGGACAGTTTAATGAAAAACTGTTTTTT
d_call: TRBD1; v_call: TRBV5-4; j_call: TRBJ1-2; clone_size: .; cdr3_aa: CASSYGTGATNYGYTF; cdr3_nt: TGTGCCAGCAGCTATGGGACAGGGGCCACTAACTATGGCTACACCTTC
d_call: TRBD1; v_call: TRBV4-1; j_call: TRBJ1-1; clone_size: .; cdr3_aa: CASSQRTGRDKAFF; cdr3_nt: TGCGCCAGCAGCCAGAGGACAGGGAGGGATAAAGCTTTCTTT
d_call: .; v_call: TRBV24-1; j_call: TRBJ2-5; clone_size: .; cdr3_aa: CATSDPTAREETQYF; cdr3_nt: TGTGCCACCAGTGACCCCACGGCCAGGGAAGAGACCCAGTACTTC
d_call: .; v_call: TRBV19; j_call: TRBJ1-5; clone_size: .; cdr3_aa: CASTPSGGSQPQHF; cdr3_nt: TGTGCCAGTACCCCAAGCGGAGGGTCCCAGCCCCAGCATTTT
d_call: .; v_call: TRBV11-3; j_call: TRBJ2-3; clone_size: .; cdr3_aa: CASSNSDWGTDTQYF; cdr3_nt: TGTGCCAGCAGCAATAGCGATTGGGGCACAGATACGCAGTATTTT
d_call: TRBD2; v_call: TRBV5-4; j_call: TRBJ2-2; clone_size: .; cdr3_aa: CASRRTSGAGELFF; cdr3_nt: TGTGCCAGCAGAAGGACTAGCGGGGCCGGGGAGCTGTTTTTT
d_call: TRBD1; v_call: TRBV29-1; j_call: TRBJ2-3; clone_size: once; cdr3_aa: CSHTGGITDTQYF; cdr3_nt: TGCAGCCACACAGGGGGCATCACAGATACGCAGTATTTT
d_call: .; v_call: TRBV9; j_call: TRBJ2-1; clone_size: .; cdr3_aa: CASSVQGSLTWNEQFF; cdr3_nt: TGTGCCAGCAGCGTACAGGGGAGCTTGACTTGGAATGAGCAGTTCTTC
d_call: .; v_call: TRBV3-1/TRBV3-2; j_call: TRBJ1-3; clone_size: .; cdr3_aa: CASSQVGADSGNTIYF; cdr3_nt: TGTGCCAGCAGCCAAGTTGGAGCTGACTCTGGAAACACCATATATTTT
d_call: TRBD1; v_call: TRBV7-9; j_call: TRBJ1-1; clone_size: .; cdr3_aa: CASSFQGETEAFF; cdr3_nt: TGTGCCAGCAGCTTCCAGGGGGAGACTGAAGCTTTCTTT
d_call: TRBD1; v_call: TRBV27; j_call: TRBJ1-5; clone_size: .; cdr3_aa: CASSPNGQGARVGQPQHF; cdr3_nt: TGTGCCAGCAGTCCGAACGGACAGGGGGCAAGGGTCGGTCAGCCCCAGCATTTT
d_call: TRBD1; v_call: TRBV23-1; j_call: TRBJ2-5; clone_size: .; cdr3_aa: CASSRNPGTVQETQYF; cdr3_nt: TGCGCCAGCAGTCGCAACCCCGGGACAGTCCAAGAGACCCAGTACTTC
d_call: TRBD1; v_call: TRBV7-9; j_call: TRBJ2-1; clone_size: .; cdr3_aa: CASNYGQDAGEQFF; cdr3_nt: TGTGCCAGCAACTACGGACAGGACGCTGGTGAGCAGTTCTTC
d_call: TRBD1; v_call: TRBV5-1; j_call: TRBJ1-1; clone_size: .; cdr3_aa: CASSRGTGVLNTEAFF; cdr3_nt: TGCGCCAGCAGCCGCGGGACAGGAGTATTGAACACTGAAGCTTTCTTT
d_call: .; v_call: TRBV7-2; j_call: TRBJ1-5; clone_size: .; cdr3_aa: CASSIWGRDQPQHF; cdr3_nt: TGTGCCAGCAGCATCTGGGGGCGCGATCAGCCCCAGCATTTT
d_call: .; v_call: TRBV11-2; j_call: TRBJ1-1; clone_size: .; cdr3_aa: CASSLGPGNTEAFF; cdr3_nt: TGTGCCAGCAGCTTAGGCCCGGGAAACACTGAAGCTTTCTTT
d_call: TRBD1; v_call: TRBV19; j_call: TRBJ1-1; clone_size: .; cdr3_aa: CASSTDRVSRRNTEAFF; cdr3_nt: TGTGCCAGTAGTACCGACAGGGTATCGCGCCGGAACACTGAAGCTTTCTTT
d_call: TRBD1; v_call: TRBV6-5; j_call: TRBJ1-1; clone_size: .; cdr3_aa: CASSYGRQGWNTEAFF; cdr3_nt: TGTGCCAGCAGTTACGGGCGACAGGGATGGAACACTGAAGCTTTCTTT
d_call: TRBD1; v_call: TRBV19; j_call: TRBJ1-3; clone_size: .; cdr3_aa: CASTPRDRGSGNTIYF; cdr3_nt: TGTGCCAGTACCCCGCGGGACAGGGGCTCTGGAAACACCATATATTTT
d_call: TRBD1; v_call: TRBV7-9; j_call: TRBJ1-4; clone_size: .; cdr3_aa: CASSNRQGVMQKLFF; cdr3_nt: TGTGCCAGCAGCAACAGACAGGGCGTAATGCAAAAACTGTTTTTT
d_call: .; v_call: TRBV15; j_call: TRBJ1-2; clone_size: .; cdr3_aa: CATSREAGFYGYTF; cdr3_nt: TGTGCCACCAGCAGAGAAGCGGGGTTTTATGGCTACACCTTC
d_call: .; v_call: TRBV5-1; j_call: TRBJ2-7; clone_size: .; cdr3_aa: CASSLADEQYF; cdr3_nt: TGCGCCAGCAGCTTGGCAGACGAGCAGTACTTC
d_call: .; v_call: TRBV5-1; j_call: TRBJ1-2; clone_size: .; cdr3_aa: CASSLPGLYGYTF; cdr3_nt: TGCGCCAGCAGCTTGCCCGGTCTTTATGGCTACACCTTC
d_call: TRBD1; v_call: TRBV30; j_call: TRBJ1-3; clone_size: once; cdr3_aa: CAWRMTGISGNTIYF; cdr3_nt: TGTGCCTGGAGGATGACAGGGATCTCTGGAAACACCATATATTTT
d_call: TRBD2; v_call: TRBV7-9; j_call: TRBJ2-1; clone_size: .; cdr3_aa: CASSPRLAGGDYNEQFF; cdr3_nt: TGTGCCAGCAGCCCTCGACTAGCGGGGGGGGACTACAATGAGCAGTTCTTC
d_call: .; v_call: TRBV20-1; j_call: TRBJ2-2; clone_size: .; cdr3_aa: CSASSANTGELFF; cdr3_nt: TGCAGTGCTAGTAGCGCGAACACCGGGGAGCTGTTTTTT
d_call: .; v_call: TRBV7-9; j_call: TRBJ2-1; clone_size: once; cdr3_aa: CASSLWEVVQLNEQFF; cdr3_nt: TGTGCCAGCAGCTTATGGGAGGTGGTTCAACTTAATGAGCAGTTCTTC
d_call: .; v_call: TRBV20-1; j_call: TRBJ2-3; clone_size: .; cdr3_aa: CSAAPQDTQYF; cdr3_nt: TGCAGTGCTGCCCCCCAGGATACGCAGTATTTT
d_call: TRBD2; v_call: TRBV5-1; j_call: TRBJ2-1; clone_size: .; cdr3_aa: CASSLTSGGYNEQFF; cdr3_nt: TGCGCCAGCAGCCTGACTAGCGGGGGGTACAATGAGCAGTTCTTC
d_call: .; v_call: TRBV15; j_call: TRBJ1-1; clone_size: .; cdr3_aa: CATSREGGLGNTEAFF; cdr3_nt: TGTGCCACCAGCAGAGAGGGGGGTTTGGGGAACACTGAAGCTTTCTTT
d_call: .; v_call: TRBV9; j_call: TRBJ1-6; clone_size: .; cdr3_aa: CASSVGAGMDSPLHF; cdr3_nt: TGTGCCAGCAGCGTAGGAGCAGGGATGGATTCACCCCTCCACTTT
d_call: TRBD1; v_call: TRBV7-3; j_call: TRBJ2-1; clone_size: .; cdr3_aa: CASSLGDRVNNEQFF; cdr3_nt: TGTGCCAGCAGCTTAGGGGACAGGGTCAACAATGAGCAGTTCTTC
d_call: .; v_call: TRBV2; j_call: TRBJ2-2; clone_size: few; cdr3_aa: CASSEQANTGELFF; cdr3_nt: TGTGCCAGCAGTGAGCAGGCGAACACCGGGGAGCTGTTTTTT
d_call: TRBD1; v_call: TRBV2; j_call: TRBJ2-3; clone_size: .; cdr3_aa: CASRGTGGFGDTQYF; cdr3_nt: TGTGCCAGCAGAGGGACAGGGGGTTTCGGGGATACGCAGTATTTT
d_call: .; v_call: TRBV30; j_call: TRBJ1-2; clone_size: .; cdr3_aa: CAWSPRGGFNDGYTF; cdr3_nt: TGTGCCTGGAGCCCCCGGGGAGGGTTCAATGATGGCTACACCTTC
d_call: TRBD1; v_call: TRBV28; j_call: TRBJ1-1; clone_size: .; cdr3_aa: CASSSPQGVTVYTEAFF; cdr3_nt: TGTGCCAGCAGCTCCCCCCAGGGGGTTACCGTGTACACTGAAGCTTTCTTT
d_call: TRBD1; v_call: TRBV13; j_call: TRBJ1-1; clone_size: .; cdr3_aa: CASSSRDRGQTEAFF; cdr3_nt: TGTGCCAGCAGCTCAAGGGACAGGGGGCAAACTGAAGCTTTCTTT
d_call: .; v_call: TRBV19; j_call: TRBJ1-1; clone_size: .; cdr3_aa: CASSRTDLNTEAFF; cdr3_nt: TGTGCCAGTAGTCGAACGGACTTGAACACTGAAGCTTTCTTT
d_call: TRBD1; v_call: TRBV7-2; j_call: TRBJ2-7; clone_size: .; cdr3_aa: CASSTPGQGSGEQYF; cdr3_nt: TGTGCCAGCAGTACTCCGGGACAGGGCTCGGGGGAGCAGTACTTC
d_call: TRBD2; v_call: TRBV19; j_call: TRBJ2-1; clone_size: .; cdr3_aa: CASSVSGAAGKFF; cdr3_nt: TGTGCCAGTAGTGTTAGCGGGGCGGCGGGAAAGTTCTTC
d_call: TRBD2; v_call: TRBV12-5; j_call: TRBJ2-1; clone_size: .; cdr3_aa: CASGAGLAAYNEQFF; cdr3_nt: TGTGCTAGTGGGGCGGGACTAGCAGCCTACAATGAGCAGTTCTTC
d_call: .; v_call: TRBV7-3; j_call: TRBJ1-3; clone_size: .; cdr3_aa: CASSPHRQGSGNTIYF; cdr3_nt: TGTGCCAGCAGCCCCCATCGCCAGGGATCTGGAAACACCATATATTTT
d_call: .; v_call: TRBV11-2; j_call: TRBJ1-5; clone_size: .; cdr3_aa: CASSESLNQPQHF; cdr3_nt: TGTGCCAGCAGCGAAAGCCTTAATCAGCCCCAGCATTTT
d_call: .; v_call: TRBV18; j_call: TRBJ2-7; clone_size: .; cdr3_aa: CASSPGGYEQYF; cdr3_nt: TGTGCCAGCTCACCAGGCGGATACGAGCAGTACTTC
d_call: .; v_call: TRBV19; j_call: TRBJ2-7; clone_size: .; cdr3_aa: CASSKTGTLDYEQYF; cdr3_nt: TGTGCCAGTAGCAAAACCGGGACACTTGACTACGAGCAGTACTTC
d_call: .; v_call: TRBV7-9; j_call: TRBJ1-5; clone_size: .; cdr3_aa: CASSSGGDQPQHF; cdr3_nt: TGTGCCAGCAGCTCAGGAGGGGATCAGCCCCAGCATTTT
d_call: .; v_call: TRBV19; j_call: TRBJ2-2; clone_size: .; cdr3_aa: CASSIGAPTYTGELFF; cdr3_nt: TGTGCCAGTAGTATAGGGGCTCCCACGTACACCGGGGAGCTGTTTTTT
d_call: .; v_call: TRBV4-3; j_call: TRBJ1-3; clone_size: .; cdr3_aa: CASSQDGAVHSGNTIYF; cdr3_nt: TGCGCCAGCAGCCAAGATGGGGCAGTCCACTCTGGAAACACCATATATTTT
d_call: .; v_call: TRBV7-3; j_call: TRBJ2-5; clone_size: .; cdr3_aa: CASSLVGPTIGRSETQYF; cdr3_nt: TGTGCCAGCAGTCTTGTGGGGCCAACGATTGGGCGATCGGAGACCCAGTACTTC
d_call: .; v_call: TRBV24-1; j_call: TRBJ1-5; clone_size: few; cdr3_aa: CATSDGRGDQPQHF; cdr3_nt: TGTGCCACCAGTGACGGCAGGGGAGACCAGCCCCAGCATTTT
d_call: .; v_call: TRBV7-8; j_call: TRBJ1-3; clone_size: .; cdr3_aa: CASSRDSSSGNTIYF; cdr3_nt: TGTGCCAGCAGCCGAGACTCGAGCTCTGGAAACACCATATATTTT